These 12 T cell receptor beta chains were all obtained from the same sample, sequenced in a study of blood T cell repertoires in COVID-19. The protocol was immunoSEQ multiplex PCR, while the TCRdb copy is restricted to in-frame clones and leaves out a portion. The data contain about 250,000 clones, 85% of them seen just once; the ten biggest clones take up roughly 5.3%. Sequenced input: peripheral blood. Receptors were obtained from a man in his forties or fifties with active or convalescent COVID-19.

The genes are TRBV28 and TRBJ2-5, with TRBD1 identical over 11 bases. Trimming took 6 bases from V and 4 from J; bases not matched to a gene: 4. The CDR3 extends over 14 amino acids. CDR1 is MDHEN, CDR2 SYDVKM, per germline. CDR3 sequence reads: CASSPGQGGETQYF. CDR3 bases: TGTGCCAGCAGCCCGGGACAGGGGGGAGAGACCCAGTACTTC.

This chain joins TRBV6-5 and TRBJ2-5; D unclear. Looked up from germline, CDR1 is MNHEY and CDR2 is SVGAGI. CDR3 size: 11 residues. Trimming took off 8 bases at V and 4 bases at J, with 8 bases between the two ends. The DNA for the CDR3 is TGTGCCAGCGCGTCTGGAGAGACCCAGTACTTC. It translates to CASASGETQYF.

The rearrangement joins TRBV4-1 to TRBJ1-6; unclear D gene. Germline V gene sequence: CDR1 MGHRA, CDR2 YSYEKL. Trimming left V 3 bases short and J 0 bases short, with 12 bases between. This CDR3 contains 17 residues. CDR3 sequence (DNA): TGCGCCAGCAGCCATTTTGGCCGTTCCTCCTATAATTCACCCCTCCACTTT. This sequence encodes CASSHFGRSSYNSPLHF.

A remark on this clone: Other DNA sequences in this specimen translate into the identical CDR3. This chain's CDR3 is CASSQTGDRYGYTF. The CDR3 bases are TGCGCCAGCAGCCAAACAGGGGATCGGTATGGCTACACCTTC. The rearrangement uses TRBV5-1 and TRBJ1-2; 7 bases agree with TRBD1. The CDR3 is made up of 14 amino acids. J gave up 5 bases and V 4 bases, and 8 bases lay outside the gene matches. The germline V gene has CDR1 SGHRS and CDR2 YFSETQ.

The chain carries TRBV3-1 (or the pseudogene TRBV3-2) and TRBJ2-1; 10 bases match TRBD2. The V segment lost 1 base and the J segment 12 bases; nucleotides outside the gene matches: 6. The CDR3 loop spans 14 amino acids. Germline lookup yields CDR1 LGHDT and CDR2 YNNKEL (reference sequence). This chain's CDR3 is CASSQGIAGGGQFF. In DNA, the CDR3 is TGTGCCAGCAGCCAAGGGATAGCGGGAGGTGGGCAGTTCTTC.

The CDR3 loop is CASSYPPGHPYNEQFF. CDR3 DNA: TGTGCCAGCAGTTATCCACCGGGACATCCCTACAATGAGCAGTTCTTC. J is TRBJ2-1 and V is TRBV6-7; tentative D call: TRBD1 (6 bases). Being an ORF, TRBV6-7 has a function that is uncertain. The ends were cut back, 3 bases at V and 2 bases at J, with 14 bases in the middle. The CDR3 extends over 16 amino acids.

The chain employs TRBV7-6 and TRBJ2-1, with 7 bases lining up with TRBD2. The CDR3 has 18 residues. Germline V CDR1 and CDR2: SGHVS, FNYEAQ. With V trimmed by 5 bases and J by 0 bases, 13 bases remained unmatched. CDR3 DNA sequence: TGTGCCAGCAGCATCGACCAGCGGGGCCTGAGCTCCTACAATGAGCAGTTCTTC. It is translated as CASSIDQRGLSSYNEQFF.

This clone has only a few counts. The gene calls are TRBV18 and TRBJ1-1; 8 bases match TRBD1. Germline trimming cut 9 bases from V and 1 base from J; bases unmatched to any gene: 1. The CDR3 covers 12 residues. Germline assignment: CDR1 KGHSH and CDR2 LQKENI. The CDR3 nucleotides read TGTGCCAGTGACAGGGGGAACACTGAAGCTTTCTTT. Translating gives CASDRGNTEAFF.

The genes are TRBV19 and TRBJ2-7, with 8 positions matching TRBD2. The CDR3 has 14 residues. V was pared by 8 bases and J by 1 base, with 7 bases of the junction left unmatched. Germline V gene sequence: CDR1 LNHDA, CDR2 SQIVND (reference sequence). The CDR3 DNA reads TGTGCCAGTGCCCAGAGCGGGAGTTCCTACGAGCAGTACTTC. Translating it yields CASAQSGSSYEQYF.

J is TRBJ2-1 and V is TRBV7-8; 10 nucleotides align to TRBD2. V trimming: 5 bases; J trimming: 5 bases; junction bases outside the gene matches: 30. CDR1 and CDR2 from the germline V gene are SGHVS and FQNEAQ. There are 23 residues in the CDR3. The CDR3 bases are TGTGCCAGCAGCCTCGTAGGGTTAGGGTTACTAGCGGGGTCTGTCCGGAGCGACAATGAGCAGTTCTTC. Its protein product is CASSLVGLGLLAGSVRSDNEQFF.

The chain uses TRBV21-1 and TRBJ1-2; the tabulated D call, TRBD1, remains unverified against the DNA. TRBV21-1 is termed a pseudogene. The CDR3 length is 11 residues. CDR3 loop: CASSVRDIYTF. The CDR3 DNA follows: TGTGCCAGCAGCGTCCGGGACATCTACACCTTC.

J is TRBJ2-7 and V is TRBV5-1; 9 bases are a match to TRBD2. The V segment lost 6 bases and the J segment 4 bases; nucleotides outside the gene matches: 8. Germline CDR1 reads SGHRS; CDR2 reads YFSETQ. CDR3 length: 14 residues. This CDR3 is CASKMSSGKYEQYF. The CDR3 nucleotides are TGCGCCAGCAAGATGTCTAGCGGGAAGTACGAGCAGTACTTC.